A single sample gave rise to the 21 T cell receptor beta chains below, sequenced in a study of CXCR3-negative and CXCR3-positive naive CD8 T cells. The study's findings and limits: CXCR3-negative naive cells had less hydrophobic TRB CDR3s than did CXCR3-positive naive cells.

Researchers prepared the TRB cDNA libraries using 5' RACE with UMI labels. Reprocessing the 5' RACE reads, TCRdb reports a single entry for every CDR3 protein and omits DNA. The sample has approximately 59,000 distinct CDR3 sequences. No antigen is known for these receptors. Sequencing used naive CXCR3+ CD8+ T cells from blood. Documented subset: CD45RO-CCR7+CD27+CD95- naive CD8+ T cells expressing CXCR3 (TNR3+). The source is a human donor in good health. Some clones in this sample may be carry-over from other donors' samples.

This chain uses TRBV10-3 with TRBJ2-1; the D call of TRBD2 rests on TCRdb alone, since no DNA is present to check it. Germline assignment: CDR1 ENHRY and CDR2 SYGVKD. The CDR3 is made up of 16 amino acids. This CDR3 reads CAISGTSGRSYNEQFF.

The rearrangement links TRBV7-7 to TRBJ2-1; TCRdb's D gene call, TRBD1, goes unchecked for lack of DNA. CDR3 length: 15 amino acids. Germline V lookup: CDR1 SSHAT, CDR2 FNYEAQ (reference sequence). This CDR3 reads CASSPFAGRLSEQFF.

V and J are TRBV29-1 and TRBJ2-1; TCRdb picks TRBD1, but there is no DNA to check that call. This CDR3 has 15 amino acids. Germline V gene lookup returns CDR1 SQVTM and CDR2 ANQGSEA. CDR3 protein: CSVEGGTGDYNEQFF.

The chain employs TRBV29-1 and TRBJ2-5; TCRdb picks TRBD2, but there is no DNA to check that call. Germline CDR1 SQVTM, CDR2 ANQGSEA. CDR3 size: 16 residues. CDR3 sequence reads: CSVLLRREGPQETQYF.

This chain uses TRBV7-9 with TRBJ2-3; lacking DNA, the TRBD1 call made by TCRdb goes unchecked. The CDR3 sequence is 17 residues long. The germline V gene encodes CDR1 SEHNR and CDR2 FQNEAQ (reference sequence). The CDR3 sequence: CASSLSPEGQSTDTQYF. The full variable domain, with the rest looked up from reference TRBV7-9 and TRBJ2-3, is DTGVSQNPRHKITKRGQNVTFRCDPISEHNRLYWYRQTLGQGPEFLTYFQNEAQLEKSRLLSDRFSAERPKGSFSTLEIQRTEQGDSAMYLCASSLSPEGQSTDTQYFGPGTRLTVL.

The CDR3: CSARETGITEAFF. The genes are TRBV20-1 and TRBJ1-1; TCRdb names TRBD1, which stays unverified in the absence of DNA. CDR1 DFQATT and CDR2 SNEGSKA come from the germline V gene (reference sequence). The CDR3 runs to 13 residues.

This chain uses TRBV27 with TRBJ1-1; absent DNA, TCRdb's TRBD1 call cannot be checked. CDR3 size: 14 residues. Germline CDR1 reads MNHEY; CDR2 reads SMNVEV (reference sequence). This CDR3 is CASSSTGMGTEAFF.

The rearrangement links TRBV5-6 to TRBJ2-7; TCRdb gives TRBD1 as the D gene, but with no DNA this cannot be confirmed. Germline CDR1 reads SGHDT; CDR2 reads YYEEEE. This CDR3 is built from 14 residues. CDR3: CASSFPGQGYEQYF.

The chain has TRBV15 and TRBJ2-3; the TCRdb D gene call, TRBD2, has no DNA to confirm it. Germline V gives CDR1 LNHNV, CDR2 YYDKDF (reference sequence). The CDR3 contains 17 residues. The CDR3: CATSSLRTVTSTDTQYF.

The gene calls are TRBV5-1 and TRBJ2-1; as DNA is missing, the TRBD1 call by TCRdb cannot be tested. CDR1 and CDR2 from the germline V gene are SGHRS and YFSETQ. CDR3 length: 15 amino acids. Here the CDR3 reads CASRGAGVTYNEQFF.

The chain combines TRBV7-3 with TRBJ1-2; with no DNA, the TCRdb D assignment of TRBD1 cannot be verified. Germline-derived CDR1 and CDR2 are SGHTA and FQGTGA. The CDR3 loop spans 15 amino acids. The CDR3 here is CASSSVPGPVDGYTF.

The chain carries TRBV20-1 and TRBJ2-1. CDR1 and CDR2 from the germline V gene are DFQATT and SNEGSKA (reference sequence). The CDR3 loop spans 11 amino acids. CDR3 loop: CSARSYNEQFF.

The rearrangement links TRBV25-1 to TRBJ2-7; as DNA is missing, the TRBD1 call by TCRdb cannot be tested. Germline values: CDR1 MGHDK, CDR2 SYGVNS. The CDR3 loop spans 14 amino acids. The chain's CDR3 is CASSAGTGRYEQYF.

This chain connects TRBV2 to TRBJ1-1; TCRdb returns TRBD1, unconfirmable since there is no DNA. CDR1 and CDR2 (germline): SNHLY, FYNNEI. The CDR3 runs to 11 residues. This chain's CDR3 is CASQGGTEAFF.

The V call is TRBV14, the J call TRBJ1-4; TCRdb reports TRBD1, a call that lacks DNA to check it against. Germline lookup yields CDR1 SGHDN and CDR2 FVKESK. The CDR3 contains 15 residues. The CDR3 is CASSPGHPWDEKLFF.

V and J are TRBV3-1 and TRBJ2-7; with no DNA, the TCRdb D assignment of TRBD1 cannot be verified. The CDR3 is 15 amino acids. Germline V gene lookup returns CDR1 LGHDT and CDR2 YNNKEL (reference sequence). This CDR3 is CASSQGDSVSYEQYF.

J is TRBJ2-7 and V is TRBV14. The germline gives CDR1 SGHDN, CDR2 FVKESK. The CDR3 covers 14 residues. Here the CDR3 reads CASSQGRWLYEQYF.

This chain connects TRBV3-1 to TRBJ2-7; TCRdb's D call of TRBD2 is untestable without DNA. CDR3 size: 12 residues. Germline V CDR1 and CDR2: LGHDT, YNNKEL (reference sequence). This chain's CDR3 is CASSSGGSEQYF.

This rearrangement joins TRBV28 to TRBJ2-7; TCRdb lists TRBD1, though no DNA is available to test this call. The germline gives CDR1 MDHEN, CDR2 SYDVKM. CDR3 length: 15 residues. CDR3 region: CASSFRGARLYEQYF.

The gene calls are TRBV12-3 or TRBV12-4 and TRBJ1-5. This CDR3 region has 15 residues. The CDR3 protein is CASSLYQASNQPQHF.

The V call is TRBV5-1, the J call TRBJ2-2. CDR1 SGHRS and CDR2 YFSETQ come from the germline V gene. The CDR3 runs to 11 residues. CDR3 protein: CASRSTGELFF.